Following are 24 T cell receptor beta chains from one sample sequenced in a study of Ad26.COV2.S vaccination and SARS-CoV-2 variants (dated by TCRdb to the early 2020s). The time point tag for this specimen amounts to: individuals recovered from natural SARS-CoV-2 infection. The protocol used for the library was the immunoSEQ multiplex PCR assay. TCRdb carries this immuneACCESS record with in-frame sequences only. Its versions omit some clonotypes, under half of them owing to an unresolved V gene in the studies checked, with the rest unexplained. This sample gives around 370,000 clones in total; roughly nine tenths of them show up just once. 3% to 5% of the sample is taken by the ten largest. Sequenced here: peripheral blood, sampled after recovery from COVID-19. The source of these receptors is a human donor who had recovered from COVID-19.

The chain uses TRBV3-1 (or the pseudogene TRBV3-2) and TRBJ1-5, with D maybe TRBD1 (5 bases). CDR1 is LGHDT and CDR2 is YNNKEL in the germline V gene (reference sequence). Trimming left V 6 bases short and J 7 bases short, with 16 bases between. This CDR3 region has 14 residues. The CDR3: CASSRGGSAQPQHF. Written as DNA, the CDR3 is TGTGCCAGCAGTCGCGGGGGGAGCGCCCAGCCCCAGCATTTT.

The genes are TRBV19 and TRBJ2-1; D gene unclear. Germline assignment: CDR1 LNHDA and CDR2 SQIVND (reference sequence). The CDR3 runs 11 residues. V was trimmed by 7 bases and J by 4 bases, leaving 5 bases between them. The CDR3 protein is CASTEYNEQFF. CDR3 nucleotide sequence: TGTGCCAGTACAGAGTACAATGAGCAGTTCTTC.

In regard to this clone: The same CDR3 arises from other DNA sequences in this sample as well. For the CDR3, the DNA is TGTGCCAGCAGTCCCGGGACTAGAAATGAGCAGTTCTTC. Its protein product is CASSPGTRNEQFF. The gene calls are TRBV6-5 and TRBJ2-1; 8 nucleotides line up with TRBD2. Looked up from germline, CDR1 is MNHEY and CDR2 is SVGAGI. The J segment lost 7 bases and the V segment lost 5 bases, leaving 4 bases of the junction unmatched. The CDR3 totals 13 residues.

The chain uses TRBV12-3 or TRBV12-4 and TRBJ1-5; D ambiguous. This CDR3 has 13 residues. Deletions cut 3 bases from V and 3 bases from J, with 6 bases between. The CDR3 region has the DNA TGTGCCAGCAGTTTTACAGACAATCAGCCCCAGCATTTT. Translating gives CASSFTDNQPQHF.

This chain links TRBV19 with TRBJ2-1, with unresolved D. The CDR3 runs 13 residues. Germline V lookup: CDR1 LNHDA, CDR2 SQIVND (reference sequence). V was clipped by 2 bases and J by 5 bases, with 7 bases between them. For the CDR3, the DNA is TGTGCCAGTAGTATATTGGGCGACAATGAGCAGTTCTTC. This sequence encodes CASSILGDNEQFF.

The V call is TRBV6-5, the J call TRBJ1-1; a possible D gene is TRBD1 (5 bases). CDR1 is MNHEY and CDR2 is SVGAGI in the germline V gene. The CDR3 totals 13 residues. V lost 8 bases to trimming and J lost 0 bases, with 10 bases between them. The CDR3 DNA sequence: TGTGCCAGCGGACGGGGGTTGAACACTGAAGCTTTCTTT. It codes for CASGRGLNTEAFF.

The chain couples TRBV19 to TRBJ1-2; possibly TRBD1 for D (5 bases). Germline CDR1 reads LNHDA; CDR2 reads SQIVND (reference sequence). V was shortened by 4 bases and J by 7 bases, with 10 bases between the two germline ends. This CDR3 has 12 residues. CDR3 protein: CASSKTGFGYTF. CDR3 nucleotides: TGTGCCAGTAGTAAAACAGGATTTGGCTACACCTTC. The full variable domain, rest sourced from reference TRBV19 and TRBJ1-2, is DGGITQSPKYLFRKEGQNVTLSCEQNLNHDAMYWYRQDPGQGLRLIYYSQIVNDFQKGDIAEGYSVSREKKESFPLTVTSAQKNPTAFYLCASSKTGFGYTFGSGTRLTVV.

V and J are TRBV11-2 and TRBJ1-1; D remains unclear. Germline V gives CDR1 SGHAT, CDR2 FQNNGV. The CDR3 sequence is 16 residues long. Trimming pared 5 bases from V and 4 bases from J, leaving 20 bases between. CDR3 in DNA: TGTGCCAGCAGCGAAAGACTCGTGGGAGACATCACTGAAGCTTTCTTT. Amino acid sequence: CASSERLVGDITEAFF.

The CDR3 region is CASSLYLNTDTQYF. For the CDR3, the DNA is TGTGCCAGCAGCTTATACCTAAACACAGATACGCAGTATTTT. The rearrangement links TRBV7-9 to TRBJ2-3; D ambiguous. CDR3 length: 14 amino acids. CDR1 and CDR2 from the germline V gene are SEHNR and FQNEAQ (reference sequence). Trimming stripped 2 bases from V and 2 bases from J, with 8 bases between.

The rearrangement joins TRBV18 to TRBJ2-3, with TRBD1 as a possible D gene (5 bases). Germline V lookup: CDR1 KGHSH, CDR2 LQKENI. V lost 3 bases to trimming and J lost 2 bases, with 21 bases between them. The CDR3 runs to 18 residues. CDR3 coding DNA: TGTGCCAGCTCACCGCCTTACGCAGGGATCCAAAACACAGATACGCAGTATTTT. This translates into CASSPPYAGIQNTDTQYF.

The chain recombines TRBV10-3 with TRBJ1-4, with 9 bases that match TRBD1. V lost 2 bases and J lost 3; bases outside the gene matches: 13. The CDR3 sequence is 19 residues long. The germline V gene has CDR1 ENHRY and CDR2 SYGVKD. The CDR3 sequence is CAISEPTPTGGLANEKLFF. The CDR3 nucleotides are TGTGCCATCAGTGAGCCAACCCCTACAGGGGGCTTGGCTAATGAAAAACTGTTTTTT.

The chain joins TRBV7-9 to TRBJ2-1, with D possibly TRBD1 on 5 matching bases. The CDR3 covers 15 residues. Germline CDR1 is SEHNR and CDR2 is FQNEAQ (reference sequence). The V end lost 5 bases, the J end lost 0 bases, and 11 bases lay between the germline ends. CDR3 sequence: CASSTQETSYNEQFF. For the CDR3, the DNA is TGTGCCAGCAGCACACAGGAAACCTCCTACAATGAGCAGTTCTTC.

The chain has TRBV5-4 and TRBJ1-1; 10 bases are shared with TRBD1. After removal of 0 bases from V and 6 bases from J, the junction contained 2 bases not matched to a gene. This CDR3 is built from 14 residues. Germline CDR1 and CDR2: SGHNT and YYREEE (reference sequence). The CDR3 nucleotides read TGTGCCAGCAGCTTGGTAGGACAGGGGGCTGAAGCTTTCTTT. Translating gives CASSLVGQGAEAFF.

The chain couples TRBV5-1 to TRBJ2-3; 8 bases line up with TRBD2. This CDR3 has 15 residues. Unmatched junction bases numbered 10, after V lost 7 bases and J lost 3 bases. Germline V CDR1 and CDR2: SGHRS, YFSETQ. The CDR3 DNA is TGCGCCAGCGGGTTTAGCGGGGTAATTACAGATACGCAGTATTTT. This gives the protein CASGFSGVITDTQYF.

The gene calls are TRBV7-9 and TRBJ2-2, with 8 bases matching TRBD1. CDR1 SEHNR and CDR2 FQNEAQ come from the germline V gene (reference sequence). The CDR3 has 15 amino acids. V shed 5 bases, J shed 5 bases, and the junction held 7 bases outside the gene matches. The CDR3 is CASSPPRTGTGELFF. CDR3 DNA sequence: TGTGCCAGCAGCCCACCTCGGACAGGGACCGGGGAGCTGTTTTTT.

V usage is TRBV3-1 (or the pseudogene TRBV3-2) and J usage is TRBJ2-7; 8 nucleotides agree with TRBD2. V lost 0 bases, J lost 9 bases, and 10 bases stayed unmatched. The CDR3 extends over 15 amino acids. The germline V gene has CDR1 LGHDT and CDR2 YNNKEL (reference sequence). Here the CDR3 reads CASSQEIAGKKGQYF. The CDR3 DNA is TGTGCCAGCAGCCAAGAGATAGCGGGGAAAAAAGGGCAGTACTTC.

The chain couples TRBV6-2 or TRBV6-3 to TRBJ1-5; tentatively, D is TRBD1 (6 bases). This CDR3 spans 12 amino acids. Germline assignment: CDR1 MNHEY and CDR2 SVGEGT. V lost 5 bases and J 8 bases, leaving 10 bases between the germline ends. The CDR3 sequence: CASSTGPEPQHF. The CDR3 coding sequence is TGTGCCAGCAGTACAGGGCCAGAGCCCCAGCATTTT.

V gene TRBV5-6 combines with J gene TRBJ2-5; the D call may be TRBD1 or TRBD2 (5 bases each). The CDR3 has 13 residues. Germline CDR1 is SGHDT and CDR2 is YYEEEE. V was cut by 2 bases and J by 4 bases, with 9 bases left in between. CDR3 region: CASSLRGGETQYF. As DNA, the CDR3 is TGTGCCAGCAGCTTACGGGGCGGAGAGACCCAGTACTTC.

The chain joins TRBV7-8 to TRBJ1-2, with 9 positions matching TRBD1. The germline V gene has CDR1 SGHVS and CDR2 FQNEAQ. Trimming removed 1 base from V and 7 bases from J; junction bases left unmatched: 4. The CDR3 contains 14 residues. CDR3 sequence reads: CASSLGGGQGGYTF. Written as DNA, the CDR3 is TGTGCCAGCAGCTTAGGGGGGGGACAGGGTGGCTACACCTTC.

The V call is TRBV18, the J call TRBJ1-2; perhaps TRBD1 as D (6 bases). Germline V gene lookup returns CDR1 KGHSH and CDR2 LQKENI. The V end lost 3 bases, the J end lost 0 bases, and 11 bases lay between the germline ends. The CDR3 is 15 amino acids. The CDR3 loop is CASSPQGTTNYGYTF. The CDR3 coding sequence is TGTGCCAGCTCACCCCAGGGGACCACTAACTATGGCTACACCTTC.

The chain employs TRBV11-3 and TRBJ1-3, with TRBD1 as a possible D gene (5 bases). The CDR3 is made up of 14 amino acids. Germline V gene data show CDR1 as SGHNT and CDR2 as YENEEA. Between the trimmed V and J ends, which lost 5 bases and 2 bases, there was a span of 10 bases. The chain's CDR3 is CASSHGGTGNTIYF. CDR3 in DNA: TGTGCCAGCAGCCACGGGGGGACTGGAAACACCATATATTTT.

The chain uses TRBV7-8 and TRBJ1-4; possible D gene TRBD1, 6 bases. V was trimmed by 5 bases and J by 8 bases, leaving 21 bases between them. Germline loops: CDR1 SGHVS, CDR2 FQNEAQ. The CDR3 consists of 16 residues. The CDR3 region has the DNA TGTGCCAGCAGCCCGATTCGGGGGGCTGTGGGAGAAAAACTGTTTTTT. Translating gives CASSPIRGAVGEKLFF.

The chain combines TRBV5-4 with TRBJ1-2; a possible D gene is TRBD1 (5 bases). The germline CDR1 and CDR2 sequences are SGHNT and YYREEE (reference sequence). V was clipped by 4 bases and J by 2 bases, with 12 bases between them. This CDR3 contains 14 residues. CDR3 region: CASSLTGGNYGYTF. As DNA, the CDR3 is TGTGCCAGCAGCCTGACGGGGGGAAACTATGGCTACACCTTC.

This sequence joins TRBV27 and TRBJ1-2; 7 positions match TRBD1. The CDR3 has 13 residues. CDR1 and CDR2 from the germline V gene are MNHEY and SMNVEV (reference sequence). V lost 8 bases and J lost 7; bases outside the gene matches: 10. CDR3 in DNA: TGTGCCAGCGGGTTTGACAGGGCGTCTGGCTACACCTTC. Protein sequence: CASGFDRASGYTF.